A single sample is the source of the 9 T cell receptor beta chains below, sequenced in a study of OX40 agonist ivuxolimab in advanced cancers. The repertoire was sequenced with immunoSEQ multiplex PCR; TCRdb's copy has only in-frame clones and lacks some. The sample includes over 35,000 clones, approximately 87% of them seen just once. The specimen was CD4+ or CD8+ T cells sorted from blood, collected in a trial of the OX40 agonist ivuxolimab. Every receptor here comes from an adult with an advanced solid tumor such as melanoma, head and neck, liver or kidney cancer.

This chain joins TRBV6-4 and TRBJ1-6; unclear D gene. V was shortened by 8 bases and J by 5 bases, with 16 bases between the two germline ends. Germline V gene data show CDR1 as MRHNA and CDR2 as SNTAGT. The CDR3 contains 15 residues. CDR3 loop: CASLVSLSDNSPLHF. The CDR3 nucleotides read TGTGCCAGCCTGGTAAGTCTTAGCGATAATTCACCCCTCCACTTT.

This clone was found once. The chain has TRBV9 and TRBJ2-5, with 8 bases that match TRBD2. This CDR3 is 15 amino acids long. The germline V gene has CDR1 SGDLS and CDR2 YYNGEE. After removal of 3 bases from V and 1 base from J, the junction contained 5 bases not matched to a gene. The CDR3 nucleotides are TGTGCCAGCAGCGCCTTAGCGGGAATCCAAGAGACCCAGTACTTC. It is translated as CASSALAGIQETQYF.

This clone was seen once. The rearrangement joins TRBV14 to TRBJ1-2; the D is unclear. Trimming pared 1 base from V and 2 bases from J, leaving 8 bases between. The CDR3 spans 14 residues. Germline CDR1 and CDR2: SGHDN and FVKESK. The CDR3 is CASSQGSGNYGYTF. The CDR3 nucleotides read TGTGCCAGCAGCCAAGGATCAGGCAACTATGGCTACACCTTC.

The chain is built from TRBV7-9 and TRBJ2-3, with TRBD2 matching 8 bases. Germline-derived CDR1 and CDR2 are SEHNR and FQNEAQ (reference sequence). Unmatched junction bases numbered 10, after V lost 4 bases and J lost 4 bases. CDR3 length equals 16 residues. CDR3: CASSSLRLANADTQYF. In nucleotides, the CDR3 is TGTGCCAGCAGCTCCCTGCGACTAGCGAACGCAGATACGCAGTATTTT. The full variable domain, its missing parts supplied by reference TRBV7-9 and TRBJ2-3, is DTGVSQNPRHKITKRGQNVTFRCDPISEHNRLYWYRQTLGQGPEFLTYFQNEAQLEKSRLLSDRFSAERPKGSFSTLEIQRTEQGDSAMYLCASSSLRLANADTQYFGPGTRLTVL.

V usage is TRBV2 and J usage is TRBJ2-7; D ambiguous. The CDR3 is 13 amino acids. Trimming shortened V by 6 bases and J by 2 bases, and 11 bases separated the two germline ends. Germline V lookup: CDR1 SNHLY, CDR2 FYNNEI. CDR3 residues: CASSETLTYEQYF. The CDR3 coding sequence is TGTGCCAGCAGCGAGACTTTGACCTACGAGCAGTACTTC.

The chain is built from TRBV27 and TRBJ1-1; TRBD1 agrees at 7 bases. V shed 0 bases, J shed 3 bases, and the junction held 7 bases outside the gene matches. Germline V gene lookup returns CDR1 MNHEY and CDR2 SMNVEV (reference sequence). The CDR3 is made up of 16 amino acids. The DNA of the CDR3 is TGTGCCAGCAGTTTATCCGCCGGGACAGCCCACACTGAAGCTTTCTTT. Its protein is CASSLSAGTAHTEAFF.

V usage is TRBV11-2 and J usage is TRBJ2-5; 7 bases match TRBD1. The CDR3 covers 16 residues. Germline CDR1 SGHAT, CDR2 FQNNGV. V lost 4 bases to trimming and J lost 4 bases; unmatched junction nucleotides: 12. The CDR3 DNA follows: TGTGCCAGCAGCTACAGTCCATACAGGGGAAGAGAGACCCAGTACTTC. This encodes CASSYSPYRGRETQYF.

The V gene is TRBV19, the J gene TRBJ2-2; TRBD1 agrees at 8 bases. The CDR3 has 14 residues. V gave up 10 bases and J gave up 5 bases; unmatched junction bases: 9. Germline loops: CDR1 LNHDA, CDR2 SQIVND (reference sequence). The DNA for the CDR3 is TGTGCCACCCGACAGGGGCGGGAAACCGGGGAGCTGTTTTTT. It specifies CATRQGRETGELFF. Filled out from reference TRBV19 and TRBJ2-2, the complete variable domain reads DGGITQSPKYLFRKEGQNVTLSCEQNLNHDAMYWYRQDPGQGLRLIYYSQIVNDFQKGDIAEGYSVSREKKESFPLTVTSAQKNPTAFYLCATRQGRETGELFFGEGSRLTVL.

The chain couples TRBV6-5 to TRBJ2-2, with D uncertain. Trimming pared 0 bases from V and 4 bases from J, leaving 9 bases between. The CDR3 contains 15 residues. Per the germline V gene, CDR1 is MNHEY and CDR2 is SVGAGI. Written as DNA, the CDR3 is TGTGCCAGCAGTTACTCGACGCTCCTCACCGGGGAGCTGTTTTTT. Translating it yields CASSYSTLLTGELFF.